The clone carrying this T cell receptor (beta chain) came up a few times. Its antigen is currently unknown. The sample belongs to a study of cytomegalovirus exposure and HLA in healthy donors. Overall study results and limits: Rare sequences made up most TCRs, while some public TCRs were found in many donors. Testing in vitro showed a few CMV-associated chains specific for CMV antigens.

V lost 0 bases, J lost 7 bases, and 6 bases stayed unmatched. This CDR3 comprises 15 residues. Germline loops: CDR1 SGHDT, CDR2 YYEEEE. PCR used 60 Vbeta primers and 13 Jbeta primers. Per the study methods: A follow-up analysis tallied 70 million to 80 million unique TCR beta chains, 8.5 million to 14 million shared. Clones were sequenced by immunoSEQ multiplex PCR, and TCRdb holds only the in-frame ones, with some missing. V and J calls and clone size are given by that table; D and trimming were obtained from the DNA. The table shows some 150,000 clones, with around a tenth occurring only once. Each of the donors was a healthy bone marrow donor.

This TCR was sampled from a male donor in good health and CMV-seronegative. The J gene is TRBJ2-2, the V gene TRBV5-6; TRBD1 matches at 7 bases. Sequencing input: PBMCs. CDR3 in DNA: TGTGCCAGCAGCTTGGTTGAAGGGGGCGGCGGGGAGCTGTTTTTT. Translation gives CASSLVEGGGGELFF.